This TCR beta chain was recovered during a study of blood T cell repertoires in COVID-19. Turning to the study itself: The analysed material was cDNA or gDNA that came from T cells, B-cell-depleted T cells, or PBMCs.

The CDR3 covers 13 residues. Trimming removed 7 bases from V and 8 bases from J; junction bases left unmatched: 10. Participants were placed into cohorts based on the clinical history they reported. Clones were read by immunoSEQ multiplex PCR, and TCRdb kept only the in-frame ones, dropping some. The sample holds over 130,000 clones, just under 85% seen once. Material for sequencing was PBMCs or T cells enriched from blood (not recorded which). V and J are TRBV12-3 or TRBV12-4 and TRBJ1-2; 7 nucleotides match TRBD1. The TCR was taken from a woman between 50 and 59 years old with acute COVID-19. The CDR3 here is CASTLQGYAGYTF. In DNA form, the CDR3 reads TGTGCCAGCACCCTACAGGGGTACGCGGGCTACACCTTC.